The 10 T cell receptor beta chains in this list originate from one sample, sequenced in a study of human CD8 memory T cell subsets. Scientists made TCR beta libraries using UMI-labeled 5' RACE. Using the 5' RACE reads, TCRdb records one entry per CDR3 protein without DNA. The repertoire table contains 5,000 or so distinct CDR3 sequences. The sequencing input was CD8+ effector memory T cells (TEM) sorted from PBMCs. The subset was: effector memory CD8 T cells, CCR7- CD45RO+ CD95+. The receptors shown here come from a human donor in good health.

V is TRBV20-1 and J is TRBJ1-6; TCRdb proposes TRBD1, but this gene call is untestable without DNA. Germline-derived CDR1 and CDR2 are DFQATT and SNEGSKA (reference sequence). The CDR3 runs 14 residues. CDR3 residues: CSAGTGVENSPLHF.

The chain links TRBV20-1 to TRBJ2-7; TCRdb calls TRBD1, which cannot be checked without DNA. The CDR3 is 15 amino acids. Germline CDR1 DFQATT, CDR2 SNEGSKA (reference sequence). The CDR3 region is CSATTSQGAPYEQYF.

The chain uses TRBV14 and TRBJ2-2; the D call of TRBD2 rests on TCRdb alone, since no DNA is present to check it. The CDR3 covers 16 residues. Looked up from germline, CDR1 is SGHDN and CDR2 is FVKESK. CDR3 residues: CASSQDVATATGELFF. The full variable domain, in which reference TRBV14 and TRBJ2-2 provide the parts outside the CDR3, is EAGVTQFPSHSVIEKGQTVTLRCDPISGHDNLYWYRRVMGKEIKFLLHFVKESKQDESGMPNNRFLAERTGGTYSTLKVQPAELEDSGVYFCASSQDVATATGELFFGEGSRLTVL.

The chain employs TRBV9 and TRBJ2-2; TCRdb names TRBD1, which stays unverified in the absence of DNA. CDR3 size: 15 residues. Germline-derived CDR1 and CDR2 are SGDLS and YYNGEE. The CDR3 protein is CASREEDRHTGELFF.

V gene TRBV20-1 combines with J gene TRBJ2-1; the D call of TRBD2 rests on TCRdb alone, since no DNA is present to check it. The CDR3 length is 15 residues. The germline gives CDR1 DFQATT, CDR2 SNEGSKA (reference sequence). CDR3 amino acids: CSARDLTSDYNEQFF.

The gene calls are TRBV6-4 and TRBJ2-2; the D call of TRBD2 rests on TCRdb alone, since no DNA is present to check it. Germline V gene sequence: CDR1 MRHNA, CDR2 SNTAGT. The CDR3 is 15 amino acids. CDR3 sequence: CASSDQSGLTGELFF.

The chain uses TRBV5-1 and TRBJ1-5. CDR3 size: 17 residues. CDR1 SGHRS and CDR2 YFSETQ come from the germline V gene. This CDR3 is CASSLAEGRWGNQPQHF.

The chain combines TRBV5-1 with TRBJ2-3; TCRdb's assignment of TRBD1 cannot be checked, as there is no DNA. From germline, CDR1 is SGHRS and CDR2 YFSETQ. The CDR3 consists of 15 residues. Here the CDR3 reads CASSLQGYSTDTQYF. The full variable domain, its missing parts supplied by reference TRBV5-1 and TRBJ2-3, is KAGVTQTPRYLIKTRGQQVTLSCSPISGHRSVSWYQQTPGQGLQFLFEYFSETQRNKGNFPGRFSGRQFSNSRSEMNVSTLELGDSALYLCASSLQGYSTDTQYFGPGTRLTVL.

The chain combines TRBV6-1 with TRBJ1-5; TCRdb picks TRBD1, but there is no DNA to check that call. The CDR3 loop spans 13 amino acids. Germline V CDR1 and CDR2: MNHNS, SASEGT. CDR3: CATSRQENQPQHF.

The V call is TRBV29-1, the J call TRBJ1-1; absent DNA, TCRdb's TRBD1 call cannot be checked. There are 11 residues in the CDR3. Germline CDR1 reads SQVTM; CDR2 reads ANQGSEA. The CDR3 spells CRARGNTEAFF.